One sample yielded the 2 T cell receptor beta chains listed below, sequenced in a study of blood T cell repertoires in COVID-19. Clones were sequenced by immunoSEQ multiplex PCR, and TCRdb holds only the in-frame ones, with some missing. The sample carries 150,000 to 200,000 clones, roughly 80% recorded once. The sequenced material came from PBMCs or T cells enriched from blood (not recorded which). The receptors stem from a woman aged 55 to 70 who had recovered from COVID-19.

This chain uses TRBV14 with TRBJ2-2; TRBD1 agrees at 8 bases. Germline-derived CDR1 and CDR2 are SGHDN and FVKESK. The V and J ends lost 2 bases and 4 bases, in that order; junction bases with no gene match: 3. This CDR3 is built from 15 residues. Written as DNA, the CDR3 is TGTGCCAGCAGCCAAATCGACAGGGGCACCGGGGAGCTGTTTTTT. Translating gives CASSQIDRGTGELFF.

The chain employs TRBV4-2 and TRBJ2-1, with TRBD2 matching over 9 bases. The CDR3 runs 16 residues. The J segment lost 8 bases and the V segment lost 0 bases, leaving 8 bases of the junction unmatched. The V gene's germline CDR1 is LGHNA and CDR2 YNFKEQ. CDR3 bases: TGTGCCAGCAGCCAAGATCAAGCGGGGGGATCGGATGAGCAGTTCTTC. The encoded protein is CASSQDQAGGSDEQFF.